Listed below are T cell receptor beta chains from one sample, sequenced in a study of T cell repertoires in cytomegalovirus infection. TCRdb fed the reads into MiXCR, producing one record per CDR3 protein. The data hold roughly 920,000 distinct CDR3 sequences, with approximately 32% observed a single time. These receptors have no identified antigens. The sample was cultured CD8+ T cells from PBMCs, taken from culture after CMV antigen stimulation. The receptors come from a human donor in good health (CMV status not recorded). Some clones in this sample may be carry-over from other donors' samples. Each CDR3 is given with its conserved first and last residue. D genes are given only for firm matches. The size entry is marked missing in some rows and otherwise reads once, few, many or a size class.

v_gene: TRBV5-1; d_gene: TRBD1; abundance: NA; j_gene: TRBJ1-1; CDR3aa: CASVGQGTEAFF; CDR3nt: TGCGCCAGCGTCGGACAGGGCACTGAAGCTTTCTTT
v_gene: TRBV29-1; d_gene: NA; abundance: NA; j_gene: TRBJ2-1; CDR3aa: CSVLTGRGEQFF; CDR3nt: TGCAGCGTGCTAACAGGGCGCGGTGAGCAGTTCTTC
v_gene: TRBV4-1; d_gene: NA; abundance: NA; j_gene: TRBJ2-5; CDR3aa: CASSQDRDSYQETQYF; CDR3nt: TGCGCCAGCAGCCAAGACCGGGACTCGTACCAAGAGACCCAGTACTTC
v_gene: TRBV6-5; d_gene: NA; abundance: NA; j_gene: TRBJ2-7; CDR3aa: CASSYSKRGRGIYEQYF; CDR3nt: TGTGCCAGCAGTTACTCTAAACGGGGTCGGGGGATCTACGAGCAGTACTTC
v_gene: TRBV12-3/TRBV12-4; d_gene: NA; abundance: NA; j_gene: TRBJ1-1; CDR3aa: CASSLGGALPAFF; CDR3nt: TGTGCCAGCAGTTTAGGGGGCGCTCTACCTGCTTTCTTT
v_gene: TRBV19; d_gene: NA; abundance: NA; j_gene: TRBJ2-1; CDR3aa: CASSMTVNEQFF; CDR3nt: TGTGCCAGTAGTATGACCGTCAATGAGCAGTTCTTC
v_gene: TRBV9; d_gene: TRBD2; abundance: NA; j_gene: TRBJ2-3; CDR3aa: CASSVESGGRTDTQYF; CDR3nt: TGTGCCAGCAGCGTAGAGAGCGGGGGGCGCACAGATACGCAGTATTTT
v_gene: TRBV6-5; d_gene: TRBD1; abundance: NA; j_gene: TRBJ1-3; CDR3aa: CASGTERSGNTIYF; CDR3nt: TGTGCCAGCGGGACAGAACGATCTGGAAACACCATATATTTT
v_gene: TRBV7-7; d_gene: TRBD2; abundance: many; j_gene: TRBJ2-3; CDR3aa: CASSRRLAGGGGTDTQYF; CDR3nt: TGTGCTAGCAGCCGACGACTAGCGGGGGGCGGGGGCACAGATACGCAGTATTTT
v_gene: TRBV9; d_gene: NA; abundance: few; j_gene: TRBJ1-3; CDR3aa: CASSASGSSGNTIYF; CDR3nt: TGTGCCAGCAGCGCCTCCGGCTCCTCTGGAAACACCATATATTTT
v_gene: TRBV27; d_gene: NA; abundance: NA; j_gene: TRBJ2-1; CDR3aa: CASSSFAPGDEQFF; CDR3nt: TGTGCCAGCAGTTCTTTTGCCCCGGGGGATGAGCAGTTCTTC
v_gene: TRBV7-8; d_gene: TRBD2; abundance: many; j_gene: TRBJ2-4; CDR3aa: CASSFSGVAKNIQYF; CDR3nt: TGTGCCAGCAGCTTTAGCGGGGTGGCCAAAAACATTCAGTACTTC
v_gene: TRBV18; d_gene: NA; abundance: NA; j_gene: TRBJ1-4; CDR3aa: CASSPGGLTNEKLFF; CDR3nt: TGTGCCAGCTCACCAGGGGGTTTGACTAATGAAAAACTGTTTTTT
v_gene: TRBV19; d_gene: NA; abundance: few; j_gene: TRBJ1-1; CDR3aa: CASRSQGFAEAFF; CDR3nt: TGTGCCAGTAGATCACAGGGTTTCGCTGAAGCTTTCTTT
v_gene: TRBV28; d_gene: NA; abundance: NA; j_gene: TRBJ1-1; CDR3aa: CASSPNERRTEAFF; CDR3nt: TGTGCCAGCAGTCCAAACGAGAGGCGGACTGAAGCTTTCTTT
v_gene: TRBV27; d_gene: TRBD1; abundance: NA; j_gene: TRBJ2-2; CDR3aa: CASSSNRDRVSGELFF; CDR3nt: TGTGCCAGCAGTTCCAACCGGGACAGGGTGTCCGGGGAGCTGTTTTTT
v_gene: TRBV20-1; d_gene: NA; abundance: NA; j_gene: TRBJ1-5; CDR3aa: CSASLSGGTGWEAQHF; CDR3nt: TGCAGTGCTAGCCTATCCGGGGGGACTGGGTGGGAGGCCCAGCATTTT
v_gene: TRBV19; d_gene: NA; abundance: NA; j_gene: TRBJ1-1; CDR3aa: CASSIYGRGINTEAFF; CDR3nt: TGTGCCAGTAGTATATACGGCAGAGGGATTAACACTGAAGCTTTCTTT
v_gene: TRBV19; d_gene: NA; abundance: NA; j_gene: TRBJ1-2; CDR3aa: CASSPSAGNYGYTF; CDR3nt: TGTGCCAGTAGTCCCTCGGCAGGGAACTATGGCTACACCTTC
v_gene: TRBV7-6; d_gene: TRBD2; abundance: many; j_gene: TRBJ2-5; CDR3aa: CASSLEASGGAGETQYF; CDR3nt: TGTGCCAGCAGCTTAGAGGCTAGCGGGGGGGCCGGAGAGACCCAGTACTTC
v_gene: TRBV9; d_gene: TRBD1; abundance: few; j_gene: TRBJ2-2; CDR3aa: CASSKVGDRGYTGELFF; CDR3nt: TGTGCCAGCAGCAAAGTAGGAGACAGGGGGTATACCGGGGAGCTGTTTTTT
v_gene: TRBV7-8; d_gene: NA; abundance: few; j_gene: TRBJ1-1; CDR3aa: CASSPPGHQNTEAFF; CDR3nt: TGTGCCAGCAGCCCACCGGGACATCAGAACACTGAAGCTTTCTTT
v_gene: TRBV27; d_gene: NA; abundance: few; j_gene: TRBJ1-1; CDR3aa: CASLGGGNTEAFF; CDR3nt: TGTGCCAGCCTTGGTGGGGGGAACACTGAAGCTTTCTTT
v_gene: TRBV4-3; d_gene: TRBD2; abundance: NA; j_gene: TRBJ2-1; CDR3aa: CASSLPPGGSYNEQFF; CDR3nt: TGCGCCAGCAGCCTCCCACCGGGGGGTTCTTACAATGAGCAGTTCTTC
v_gene: TRBV7-2; d_gene: NA; abundance: many; j_gene: TRBJ2-1; CDR3aa: CASSVRDSDNEQFF; CDR3nt: TGTGCCAGCAGCGTCCGGGATTCTGACAATGAGCAGTTCTTC
v_gene: TRBV28; d_gene: TRBD1; abundance: few; j_gene: TRBJ2-1; CDR3aa: CASSLGTGAYWEQFF; CDR3nt: TGTGCCAGCAGTTTAGGGACAGGGGCTTACTGGGAGCAGTTCTTC
v_gene: TRBV20-1; d_gene: TRBD1; abundance: NA; j_gene: TRBJ2-3; CDR3aa: CSASDRGADTQYF; CDR3nt: TGCAGTGCTAGTGACAGGGGCGCAGATACGCAGTATTTT